The source of this T cell receptor (beta chain) is a study of T cells in Graves' hyperthyroidism and ophthalmopathy. Findings of the study overall: Most clonotypes expanded in the thyroid (above 0.001) were also present in blood.

This clonotype has a handful of counts. Its target is unknown. The source material, RNA transcripts, was used to amplify TCR beta CDR3 regions. HTBI primers were used for first-round RT-PCR of the TCR CDR3. MiXCR, run by TCRdb on the multiplex PCR reads, gives a single entry per CDR3 protein. The sample lists around 350,000 distinct CDR3 sequences; roughly 15% were seen once. The CDR3 covers 16 residues. CDR1 is DFQATT and CDR2 is SNEGSKA in the germline V gene (reference sequence). The germline V and J ends were trimmed by 6 bases and 0 bases, with 21 bases remaining between them. The TCR comes from a woman aged 60-75 years with Graves' ophthalmopathy. Sequencing was done on a sample of blood. This chain links TRBV20-1 with TRBJ2-7, with D possibly TRBD2 on 6 matching bases. CDR3 in DNA: TGCAGTGCCCTAGTAGCGGAGAGGAGCCTCTCCTACGAGCAGTACTTC. Amino acids: CSALVAERSLSYEQYF.